Below are 23 T cell receptor beta chains sequenced from a single sample in a study of blood T cell repertoires in COVID-19. TCRdb's table, derived via immunoSEQ multiplex PCR, lists solely in-frame clones and lacks some. The table has 450,000 or so clones, 90% seen once; the top ten hold about 0.63%. Sequencing was performed on PBMCs or T cells enriched from blood (not recorded which). These receptors all come from a man aged 18 to 30 who had recovered from COVID-19.

The chain is built from TRBV5-1 and TRBJ1-1; 9 bases map to TRBD1. The CDR3 consists of 14 residues. Germline loops: CDR1 SGHRS, CDR2 YFSETQ. The J segment lost 4 bases and the V segment lost 3 bases, leaving 4 bases of the junction unmatched. The CDR3 nucleotides are TGCGCCAGCAGCTCCCTACAGGGGGCCACTGAAGCTTTCTTT. This translates into CASSSLQGATEAFF.

The rearrangement joins TRBV30 to TRBJ1-1, with a tentative D call TRBD1 (5 bases). The CDR3 length is 15 residues. Germline V gives CDR1 GTSNPN, CDR2 SVGIG (reference sequence). V lost 5 bases to trimming and J lost 1 base, with 17 bases between them. The CDR3 nucleotides are TGTGCCTGGGCCACATCTGGACATCCGAACACTGAAGCTTTCTTT. Protein: CAWATSGHPNTEAFF.

A single count supports this clone. The chain is built from TRBV6-5 and TRBJ2-5; 8 bases map to TRBD1. Trimming removed 2 bases from V and 5 bases from J; junction bases left unmatched: 7. Germline V gives CDR1 MNHEY, CDR2 SVGAGI. This CDR3 region has 15 residues. CDR3 DNA: TGTGCCAGCAGTTACGCCAGGGGGCGCCGGGAGACCCAGTACTTC. Residues: CASSYARGRRETQYF.

This clone was seen a single time. The chain uses TRBV28 and TRBJ2-5, with D possibly being TRBD1 (5 bases). Trimming took off 7 bases at V and 2 bases at J, with 17 bases between the two ends. Germline lookup yields CDR1 MDHEN and CDR2 SYDVKM. The CDR3 has 15 amino acids. The DNA of the CDR3 is TGTGCCAGCATCAAAGGCAGGGCCCGTCAAGAGACCCAGTACTTC. Its protein product is CASIKGRARQETQYF.

The V call is TRBV24-1, the J call TRBJ2-2, with 9 bases lining up with TRBD1. Losses at the gene ends were 0 bases for V and 6 bases for J; bases not matched to a gene: 7. The V gene's germline CDR1 is KGHDR and CDR2 SFDVKD. This CDR3 comprises 17 residues. CDR3 protein: CATSDLQGTGSSGELFF. CDR3 coding DNA: TGTGCCACCAGTGATTTGCAAGGGACAGGGTCTTCCGGGGAGCTGTTTTTT.

The chain joins TRBV28 to TRBJ1-2; D gene uncertain. The germline V and J ends were trimmed by 2 bases and 0 bases, with 10 bases remaining between them. CDR1 and CDR2 from the germline V gene are MDHEN and SYDVKM. This CDR3 region has 15 residues. For the CDR3, the DNA is TGTGCCAGCAGTTTAGTAACACGTTCTAACTATGGCTACACCTTC. Its translation is CASSLVTRSNYGYTF.

The chain employs TRBV3-1 (or the pseudogene TRBV3-2) and TRBJ1-1; D might be TRBD1 (5 bases). The length of the CDR3 is 14 residues. Trimming pared 2 bases from V and 7 bases from J, leaving 14 bases between. Germline V gene sequence: CDR1 LGHDT, CDR2 YNNKEL (reference sequence). The CDR3 DNA reads TGTGCCAGCAGCCAATGGGGTACAGGCCTTGAAGCTTTCTTT. The encoded protein is CASSQWGTGLEAFF.

This sequence joins TRBV23-1 and TRBJ1-2; 8 nucleotides line up with TRBD1. TRBV23-1 is given ORF status, its function remaining uncertain. This CDR3 contains 15 residues. V lost 2 bases and J lost 8; bases outside the gene matches: 10. CDR3 region: CASSQQGAPRNGYTF. DNA for the CDR3: TGCGCCAGCAGTCAACAGGGGGCGCCACGGAACGGCTACACCTTC.

This chain joins TRBV28 and TRBJ2-7, with TRBD1 matching over 9 bases. In germline, CDR1 is MDHEN, CDR2 SYDVKM. The CDR3 extends over 14 amino acids. V was clipped by 4 bases and J by 4 bases; unmatched bases: 5. CDR3 nucleotide sequence: TGTGCCAGCAGTTATACAGGGGGCAGTTACGAGCAGTACTTC. Translating it yields CASSYTGGSYEQYF.

This chain joins TRBV7-9 and TRBJ2-6; 9 bases are a match to TRBD1. The CDR3 length is 18 residues. V trimming: 5 bases; J trimming: 1 base; junction bases outside the gene matches: 9. Per germline, CDR1 SEHNR and CDR2 FQNEAQ (reference sequence). The DNA for the CDR3 is TGTGCCAGCAGCCCCACCTGGGGACAGGGTTCTGGGGCCAACGTCCTGACTTTC. Amino acid sequence: CASSPTWGQGSGANVLTF.

CDR3 in amino acids: CASSLGLSNQPQHF. The CDR3 DNA reads as TGTGCCAGCAGCCTAGGTCTGAGCAATCAGCCCCAGCATTTT. This chain uses TRBV28 with TRBJ1-5; D remains unclear. Germline V gives CDR1 MDHEN, CDR2 SYDVKM. The V gene lost 6 bases and the J gene lost 1 base, with 10 bases spanning the gap. This CDR3 is 14 amino acids long.

The chain uses TRBV6-5 and TRBJ2-1, with TRBD2 identical over 13 bases. With V trimmed by 2 bases and J by 5 bases, 3 bases remained unmatched. CDR3 length equals 16 residues. Germline assignment: CDR1 MNHEY and CDR2 SVGAGI. As DNA, the CDR3 is TGTGCCAGCAGTTACGGGGGACTAGCGGGAAACAATGAGCAGTTCTTC. It yields the protein CASSYGGLAGNNEQFF.

The gene calls are TRBV19 and TRBJ2-7; TRBD1 matches 7 bases. This CDR3 region has 15 residues. The V segment lost 4 bases and the J segment 6 bases; nucleotides outside the gene matches: 12. Per the germline V gene, CDR1 is LNHDA and CDR2 is SQIVND (reference sequence). In DNA, the CDR3 is TGTGCCAGTAGTACCCTTCCGGGACAGAAGGGCGAGCAGTACTTC. Translating gives CASSTLPGQKGEQYF. Filled out from reference TRBV19 and TRBJ2-7, the complete variable domain reads DGGITQSPKYLFRKEGQNVTLSCEQNLNHDAMYWYRQDPGQGLRLIYYSQIVNDFQKGDIAEGYSVSREKKESFPLTVTSAQKNPTAFYLCASSTLPGQKGEQYFGPGTRLTVT.

The chain has TRBV28 and TRBJ2-5; 9 positions agree with TRBD2. Looked up from germline, CDR1 is MDHEN and CDR2 is SYDVKM. This CDR3 contains 15 residues. V lost 5 bases and J lost 4; bases outside the gene matches: 8. CDR3 residues: CASSAIAGEVETQYF. The CDR3 nucleotides are TGTGCCAGCAGTGCCATAGCGGGAGAAGTAGAGACCCAGTACTTC.

The chain employs TRBV30 and TRBJ1-6; 10 bases are a match to TRBD1. V shed 0 bases and J 8 bases; nucleotides not matched to a gene: 4. Germline CDR1 reads GTSNPN; CDR2 reads SVGIG (reference sequence). The CDR3 loop spans 15 amino acids. The CDR3 loop is CAWSVRGQGDSPLHF. For the CDR3, the DNA is TGTGCCTGGAGTGTACGCGGACAGGGGGATTCACCCCTCCACTTT. The full variable domain, with the rest looked up from reference TRBV30 and TRBJ1-6, is SQTIHQWPATLVQPVGSPLSLECTVEGTSNPNLYWYRQAAGRGLQLLFYSVGIGQISSEVPQNLSASRPQDRQFILSSKKLLLSDSGFYLCAWSVRGQGDSPLHFGNGTRLTVT.

The chain joins TRBV12-3 or TRBV12-4 to TRBJ1-1, with D tentatively TRBD1 (6 bases). The CDR3 runs 13 residues. The V and J ends lost 3 bases and 5 bases respectively, with 10 bases between them. The CDR3 sequence: CASSFGQLTEAFF. The CDR3 DNA follows: TGTGCCAGCAGTTTCGGACAGTTGACTGAAGCTTTCTTT.

The V gene is TRBV6-5, the J gene TRBJ1-2; 7 bases fit TRBD1. The CDR3 is 14 amino acids. Germline CDR1 is MNHEY and CDR2 is SVGAGI. Trimming at V came to 6 bases and at J to 3 bases, leaving 7 bases not matched to a gene. The CDR3 sequence: CASRAGGTDYGYTF. CDR3 DNA: TGTGCCAGCAGGGCCGGAGGGACAGACTATGGCTACACCTTC.

The rearrangement joins TRBV2 to TRBJ1-1; D might be TRBD1 (6 bases). This CDR3 contains 14 residues. Germline V lookup: CDR1 SNHLY, CDR2 FYNNEI. Trimming shortened V by 3 bases and J by 4 bases, and 12 bases separated the two germline ends. CDR3 residues: CASSEAGRGTEAFF. For the CDR3, the DNA is TGTGCCAGCAGTGAGGCGGGCAGGGGCACTGAAGCTTTCTTT. Full variable domain (missing parts from reference TRBV2 and TRBJ1-1): EPEVTQTPSHQVTQMGQEVILRCVPISNHLYFYWYRQILGQKVEFLVSFYNNEISEKSEIFDDQFSVERPDGSNFTLKIRSTKLEDSAMYFCASSEAGRGTEAFFGQGTRLTVV.

V usage is TRBV7-9 and J usage is TRBJ1-2, with D uncertain. The CDR3 runs to 14 residues. Between the trimmed V and J ends, which lost 2 bases and 0 bases, there was a span of 7 bases. Germline lookup yields CDR1 SEHNR and CDR2 FQNEAQ (reference sequence). CDR3 DNA sequence: TGTGCCAGCAGCTTAACTGAAGCTAACTATGGCTACACCTTC. Its translation is CASSLTEANYGYTF.

This clone appeared a few times. Distinct nucleotide sequences in the sample also encode this CDR3. The chain joins TRBV3-1 (or the pseudogene TRBV3-2) to TRBJ1-5, with D hard to call. Trimming took 1 base from V and 2 from J, leaving 6 bases between them. This CDR3 comprises 14 residues. Germline CDR1 and CDR2: LGHDT and YNNKEL (reference sequence). CDR3 in DNA: TGTGCCAGCAGCCAAGGTTCGGGCAATCAGCCCCAGCATTTT. Amino acid sequence: CASSQGSGNQPQHF.

This sequence joins TRBV20-1 and TRBJ1-6; D may be TRBD1 (5 bases). The CDR3 runs 13 residues. Germline V gene lookup returns CDR1 DFQATT and CDR2 SNEGSKA (reference sequence). V lost 3 bases, J lost 8 bases, and 11 bases lay in between. CDR3: CSASPRRDSPLHF. In DNA form, the CDR3 reads TGCAGTGCTAGTCCCCGCAGGGATTCACCCCTCCACTTT.

The V and J genes are TRBV4-1 and TRBJ1-1; TRBD1 is a possible D gene (5 bases). The CDR3 loop spans 18 amino acids. The germline V gene encodes CDR1 MGHRA and CDR2 YSYEKL. Trimming pared 0 bases from V and 0 bases from J, leaving 17 bases between. CDR3 bases: TGCGCCAGCAGCCAAGATGGGGGGTCCCACAAAATGAACACTGAAGCTTTCTTT. Its protein product is CASSQDGGSHKMNTEAFF.

The rearrangement uses TRBV24-1 and TRBJ1-5; possible D gene TRBD1, 5 bases. The CDR3 is 14 amino acids. Trimming removed 6 bases from V and 4 bases from J, with 12 bases in between. Germline V CDR1 and CDR2: KGHDR, SFDVKD. The CDR3 sequence is CATSLAGYNQPQHF. The CDR3 coding sequence is TGTGCCACCAGTCTCGCAGGGTATAATCAGCCCCAGCATTTT.